These T cell receptor beta chains were read from a single sample in a study of blood T cells in healthy people across ages. In TCRdb, the 5' RACE reads were re-called with MiXCR into one record per CDR3 protein. The sample contains about 1.5 million distinct CDR3 sequences, around 40% of which appear only once. Sequencing used blood. These receptors were taken from a woman under 30 in good health. CDR3s leave out the opening cysteine and the closing phenylalanine or tryptophan. A D gene is named only where the DNA matches it firmly.

d_gene	v_gene	j_gene	CDR3aa
.	TRBV7-8	TRBJ2-6	ASSLPGRSSGANVLT
.	TRBV5-5	TRBJ2-3	ASPGGDTQY
.	TRBV7-3	TRBJ2-7	ASSLKGGNEQY
.	TRBV25-1	TRBJ1-4	ASSRREVGYEKLF
.	TRBV6-6	TRBJ2-6	ASSYYSTFGGANVLT
.	TRBV6-5	TRBJ2-3	ASSYSVAGRGRRDTQY
.	TRBV7-8	TRBJ1-2	ASSPTIGYGYT
.	TRBV2	TRBJ1-4	ASREPGLNEKLF
.	TRBV21-1	TRBJ2-3	ASSKSGGKDTQY
.	TRBV12-3/TRBV12-4	TRBJ2-7	ASSLWRFKDEQY
.	TRBV5-1	TRBJ2-7	ASSFQQSEQY
.	TRBV28	.	ASSLGLTQY
.	TRBV3-1	TRBJ2-3	ASSQGPDTYTDTQY
.	TRBV11-2	TRBJ2-3	ASGRAVRGDTQY
TRBD1	TRBV9	TRBJ1-1	ASSTRQGGDAF
.	TRBV15	TRBJ1-2	ATSQGRGNYGYT
.	TRBV7-9	TRBJ2-1	ASSLEGENEQF
.	TRBV29-1	TRBJ1-4	SVQQSLGEKLF
.	TRBV5-4	.	ASSPMGSNEQY
TRBD2	TRBV7-8	TRBJ2-1	ASSWETSGRRGNYEQF
TRBD2	TRBV9	TRBJ2-7	ASSPRVDSGYNEQY
TRBD2	TRBV7-8	TRBJ2-7	ASSLNSLLANSPYEQY
.	TRBV29-1	TRBJ2-3	SVARDISDTQY
.	TRBV5-1	TRBJ2-3	ASSYRQSFTDTQY
.	TRBV20-1	TRBJ2-7	SASEGGSEQY
.	TRBV4-1	TRBJ2-3	ASSQDPLAPRDTQY
TRBD1	TRBV7-8	TRBJ2-1	ASSNRQGAGETQF
TRBD1	TRBV7-8	TRBJ1-2	ASSSRDRVSFYGYT
.	TRBV20-1	TRBJ2-7	SARELSAGSHNEQY